A single sample is the source of the 11 T cell receptor beta chains below, sequenced in a study of CD8 T cells in Susac syndrome. Reverse transcription used roughly 0.45 to 1 ug RNA and random hexamers. Via MiXCR, TCRdb re-called the immunoSEQ multiplex PCR reads, giving one row per CDR3 protein. The profile covers about 300,000 distinct CDR3 sequences, with approximately 90% appearing a single time and approximately 0.2% taken by the ten largest. What was sequenced was CD8+ T cells from PBMCs. The receptors come from a human donor with multiple sclerosis.

The chain is built from TRBV15 and TRBJ2-7; D not resolved. CDR3 length: 13 residues. Trimming stripped 1 base from V and 6 bases from J, with 10 bases between. The V gene's germline CDR1 is LNHNV and CDR2 YYDKDF (reference sequence). The CDR3 bases are TGTGCCACCAGCAGAGGTTGGGGTTCCGAGCAGTACTTC. Its translation: CATSRGWGSEQYF.

V is TRBV3-1 and J is TRBJ2-3, with TRBD2 matching over 7 bases. The V gene's germline CDR1 is LGHDT and CDR2 YNNKEL (reference sequence). Trimming at V came to 0 bases and at J to 4 bases, leaving 4 bases not matched to a gene. The CDR3 has 15 residues. The CDR3 DNA follows: TGTGCCAGCAGCCAAGAAGGACTAGTCGCAGATACGCAGTATTTT. It codes for CASSQEGLVADTQYF.

The rearrangement joins TRBV10-3 to TRBJ2-7; D may be TRBD1 or TRBD2 (5 bases each). The germline gives CDR1 ENHRY, CDR2 SYGVKD. This CDR3 has 15 amino acids. V was shortened by 0 bases and J by 0 bases, with 9 bases between the two germline ends. In DNA, the CDR3 is TGTGCCATCAGTGAGTCCTCCGGGGCCTCCTACGAGCAGTACTTC. As protein: CAISESSGASYEQYF.

This clonotype was seen once. The V gene is TRBV10-3, the J gene TRBJ2-1; tentative D call: TRBD2 (5 bases). The V and J ends lost 3 bases and 9 bases respectively, with 12 bases between them. In germline, CDR1 is ENHRY, CDR2 SYGVKD. The CDR3 totals 13 residues. Here the CDR3 DNA reads TGTGCCATCAGTGAATCGGCTAGCAGTGAGCAGTTCTTC. Protein product: CAISESASSEQFF.

The V and J genes are TRBV9 and TRBJ2-3; D possibly corresponds to TRBD2 (5 bases). Trimming pared 4 bases from V and 2 bases from J, leaving 14 bases between. The CDR3 is 15 residues long. Germline assignment: CDR1 SGDLS and CDR2 YYNGEE. The DNA for the CDR3 is TGTGCCAGCAGCTACACGGGGATAACCACAGATACGCAGTATTTT. It yields the protein CASSYTGITTDTQYF.

The chain is built from TRBV28 and TRBJ1-5; D ambiguous. V lost 6 bases and J lost 7, with 16 bases in between. Per germline, CDR1 MDHEN and CDR2 SYDVKM. The CDR3 has 14 amino acids. For the CDR3, the DNA is TGTGCCAGCAGCTTCGAGGGCAGTATCCAGCCCCAGCATTTT. Translating gives CASSFEGSIQPQHF.

This chain links TRBV14 with TRBJ2-5; TRBD2 aligns across 8 bases. The ends lost 2 bases at V and 9 bases at J; junction bases unmatched: 14. The germline V gene has CDR1 SGHDN and CDR2 FVKESK. CDR3 length: 16 residues. The CDR3 sequence is CASSQQGTTSVLSQYF. The CDR3 DNA reads TGTGCCAGCAGCCAACAGGGAACGACTAGCGTTCTGTCCCAGTACTTC.

The chain couples TRBV4-2 to TRBJ2-7, with 13 bases identical to TRBD2. From germline, CDR1 is LGHNA and CDR2 YNFKEQ. The V segment lost 0 bases and the J segment 3 bases; nucleotides outside the gene matches: 8. This CDR3 is built from 18 residues. DNA of the CDR3: TGTGCCAGCAGCCAAGATCGTGGACTAGCGGGGGCCATCTACGAGCAGTACTTC. It specifies CASSQDRGLAGAIYEQYF.

The chain joins TRBV7-3 to TRBJ2-1, with D tentatively TRBD2 (5 bases). CDR3 length: 14 residues. Trimming removed 5 bases at V and 5 bases at J, with 13 bases between. Germline assignment: CDR1 SGHTA and CDR2 FQGTGA. The CDR3 nucleotides read TGTGCCAGCAGCCCGCCGGGAAGCGACAATGAGCAGTTCTTC. Protein sequence: CASSPPGSDNEQFF.

V is TRBV5-1 and J is TRBJ2-2; no clear D gene. V lost 5 bases and J lost 2, with 10 bases in between. The CDR3 runs to 14 residues. Germline V gene data show CDR1 as SGHRS and CDR2 as YFSETQ. CDR3 nucleotides: TGCGCCAGCAGGATTCGCGAAAACACCGGGGAGCTGTTTTTT. As protein: CASRIRENTGELFF.

This clonotype was counted once. The V call is TRBV28, the J call TRBJ2-3; 11 positions match TRBD2. CDR1 and CDR2 (germline): MDHEN, SYDVKM. V shed 6 bases and J 7 bases; nucleotides not matched to a gene: 21. The CDR3 runs 19 residues. CDR3 bases: TGTGCCAGCAGCCCCGTTAGCGGGAGGGATAGGTCCCCAGGATATACGCAGTATTTT. This codes for CASSPVSGRDRSPGYTQYF.